The next 32 T cell receptor beta chains were all read from a single sample in a study of blood T cell repertoires in COVID-19 (dated by TCRdb to 2020 to 2021). Library preparation employed the immunoSEQ multiplex PCR assay. Entries here come from immuneACCESS through TCRdb and include only in-frame sequences with V and J called. Some clones fail to appear in such tables; in the studies checked, an unresolved V gene covers under half of the shortfall, and the cause of the remainder is unknown. This sample has roughly 150,000 clones in its table, and roughly 80% of those were observed once. Clones ranked in the top ten supply approximately 10% of the sample. Material: peripheral blood. Receptor source: an older man with active or convalescent COVID-19.

V is TRBV28 and J is TRBJ1-5; tentative D call: TRBD1 (6 bases). The CDR3 loop spans 17 amino acids. CDR1 and CDR2 (germline): MDHEN, SYDVKM. V was pared by 1 base and J by 7 bases, with 20 bases between. The CDR3 DNA reads TGTGCCAGCAGTTTATTTGGTAAGGGGCAGGGGCTGCAGCCCCAGCATTTT. This codes for CASSLFGKGQGLQPQHF.

V usage is TRBV3-1 (or the pseudogene TRBV3-2) and J usage is TRBJ1-2; a weak D match, TRBD1 (6 bases). Trimming took 5 bases from V and 8 from J, leaving 24 bases between them. The CDR3 runs to 16 residues. From germline, CDR1 is LGHDT and CDR2 YNNKEL (reference sequence). The CDR3 is CASSGGGAPTMGGYTF. DNA for the CDR3: TGTGCCAGCAGCGGCGGGGGGGCGCCCACTATGGGCGGCTACACCTTC.

The chain combines TRBV6-2 or TRBV6-3 with TRBJ1-1; 10 nucleotides align to TRBD1. The CDR3 extends over 15 amino acids. Trimming removed 5 bases from V and 5 bases from J; junction bases left unmatched: 8. CDR1 and CDR2 (germline): MNHEY, SVGEGT. This CDR3 reads CASSIGQGVGTEAFF. In nucleotides, the CDR3 is TGTGCCAGCAGTATCGGACAGGGGGTTGGGACTGAAGCTTTCTTT.

The V call is TRBV7-2, the J call TRBJ1-6; 11 bases fit TRBD1. CDR1 is SGHTA and CDR2 is FQGNSA in the germline V gene. The trim removed 3 bases at V and 6 bases at J, leaving 7 bases unmatched. This CDR3 comprises 17 residues. In DNA, the CDR3 is TGTGCCAGCAGCTTCCTCGGACAGGGGGCGTTTAATTCACCCCTCCACTTT. It specifies CASSFLGQGAFNSPLHF.

The chain combines TRBV6-1 with TRBJ1-2; 8 nucleotides match TRBD1. V lost 7 bases and J lost 0; bases outside the gene matches: 4. The CDR3 consists of 14 residues. In germline, CDR1 is MNHNS, CDR2 SASEGT. The CDR3 region has the DNA TGTGCCAGCATCCTGACAGGGGCTAACTATGGCTACACCTTC. It translates to CASILTGANYGYTF.

The chain carries TRBV28 and TRBJ2-1, with TRBD2 matching over 9 bases. The CDR3 extends over 13 amino acids. After removal of 3 bases from V and 9 bases from J, the junction contained 3 bases not matched to a gene. Germline V gene lookup returns CDR1 MDHEN and CDR2 SYDVKM. The CDR3 DNA sequence: TGTGCCAGCAGTTTCCCGCGGGAGGGTGAGCAGTTCTTC. Protein sequence: CASSFPREGEQFF.

This clone was observed once. The J gene is TRBJ1-5, the V gene TRBV2, with TRBD1 matching over 7 bases. Per germline, CDR1 SNHLY and CDR2 FYNNEI. Trimming cost V 4 bases and J 2 bases; bases outside gene matches: 5. CDR3 size: 15 residues. The CDR3 DNA reads as TGTGCCAGCAGTGCAGGGGGATTGGGCAATCAGCCCCAGCATTTT. Translation gives CASSAGGLGNQPQHF.

The gene calls are TRBV5-4 and TRBJ2-7; D uncertain. Germline CDR1 and CDR2: SGHNT and YYREEE (reference sequence). Trimming took off 4 bases at V and 4 bases at J, with 15 bases between the two ends. This CDR3 spans 14 amino acids. Here the CDR3 reads CASSRIGDFYEQYF. The CDR3 DNA is TGTGCCAGCAGCCGTATAGGAGACTTTTACGAGCAGTACTTC.

The chain uses TRBV28 and TRBJ1-1, with D possibly being TRBD1 (5 bases). The CDR3 spans 12 residues. Trimming removed 4 bases from V and 5 bases from J, with 8 bases in between. Germline CDR1 reads MDHEN; CDR2 reads SYDVKM. The CDR3 reads CASSSGLTEAFF. For the CDR3, the DNA is TGTGCCAGCAGTTCAGGGTTGACTGAAGCTTTCTTT.

The chain is built from TRBV11-2 and TRBJ1-1, with 9 bases matching TRBD1. The CDR3 has 17 amino acids. Germline V gene data show CDR1 as SGHAT and CDR2 as FQNNGV. V lost 1 base to trimming and J lost 1 base; unmatched junction nucleotides: 7. This CDR3 reads CASSLGGRQGENTEAFF. CDR3 DNA: TGTGCCAGCAGCTTAGGTGGGCGACAGGGGGAGAACACTGAAGCTTTCTTT. Using reference TRBV11-2 and TRBJ1-1 for the parts outside the CDR3, the full variable domain is EAGVAQSPRYKIIEKRQSVAFWCNPISGHATLYWYQQILGQGPKLLIQFQNNGVVDDSQLPKDRFSAERLKGVDSTLKIQPAKLEDSAVYLCASSLGGRQGENTEAFFGQGTRLTVV.

The chain links TRBV29-1 to TRBJ2-1; no firm D call. The V and J ends lost 7 bases and 7 bases respectively, with 11 bases between them. CDR3 length: 11 amino acids. Germline values: CDR1 SQVTM, CDR2 ANQGSEA. The CDR3 coding sequence is TGCAGCGGGAACTACTTAAATGAGCAGTTCTTC. Amino acids: CSGNYLNEQFF.

The count of this clone is one. The chain recombines TRBV6-2 or TRBV6-3 with TRBJ2-7; D possibly corresponds to TRBD2 (6 bases). The ends were cut back, 5 bases at V and 3 bases at J, with 14 bases in the middle. The germline V gene encodes CDR1 MNHEY and CDR2 SVGEGT. This CDR3 region has 14 residues. CDR3 residues: CASSNAGTLYEQYF. The CDR3 DNA is TGTGCCAGCAGTAACGCGGGAACCCTCTACGAGCAGTACTTC.

This clone has just one count. The V and J genes are TRBV19 and TRBJ2-1; D is unclear. Germline V gene lookup returns CDR1 LNHDA and CDR2 SQIVND (reference sequence). V lost 9 bases and J 0 bases, leaving 15 bases between the germline ends. The CDR3 consists of 15 residues. The DNA of the CDR3 is TGTGCCAGCACAGCTCTTCCCCTCTCCTACAATGAGCAGTTCTTC. This translates into CASTALPLSYNEQFF.

This clone has only one observation. V is TRBV7-9 and J is TRBJ1-5; TRBD1 matches 11 bases. This CDR3 is built from 18 residues. Germline V gives CDR1 SEHNR, CDR2 FQNEAQ (reference sequence). J gave up 3 bases and V 7 bases, and 14 bases lay outside the gene matches. DNA for the CDR3: TGTGCCAGCACCCTTGGACAGGGGGCCCCCGATGTCAATCAGCCCCAGCATTTT. Protein: CASTLGQGAPDVNQPQHF.

This rearrangement joins TRBV6-5 to TRBJ1-2, with 9 nucleotides matching TRBD1. The CDR3 runs 15 residues. The V gene end was trimmed by 6 bases and the J gene end by 2 bases; junction bases not matched to a gene: 7. Germline V gives CDR1 MNHEY, CDR2 SVGAGI. The CDR3 spells CASRLQGAFNYGYTF. The CDR3 DNA reads TGTGCCAGCAGGTTACAGGGGGCGTTCAACTATGGCTACACCTTC.

V gene TRBV7-7 combines with J gene TRBJ2-2; 9 bases are shared with TRBD1. Germline lookup yields CDR1 SSHAT and CDR2 FNYEAQ (reference sequence). The CDR3 totals 16 residues. J lost 5 bases, V lost 1 base, and 5 bases had no gene match. CDR3 coding DNA: TGTGCCAGCAGCTTAGGTGGGACAGGGAGGACCGGGGAGCTGTTTTTT. Translated, it gives CASSLGGTGRTGELFF.

This rearrangement joins TRBV15 to TRBJ2-1; 11 bases agree with TRBD2. This CDR3 has 14 amino acids. After removal of 0 bases from V and 8 bases from J, the junction contained 0 bases not matched to a gene. Germline loops: CDR1 LNHNV, CDR2 YYDKDF (reference sequence). CDR3 loop: CATSRETSGDEQFF. The CDR3 DNA follows: TGTGCCACCAGCAGAGAGACTAGCGGGGATGAGCAGTTCTTC.

V gene TRBV3-1 (or the pseudogene TRBV3-2) combines with J gene TRBJ2-1; 9 positions match TRBD1. CDR3 length: 13 amino acids. The V gene end was trimmed by 7 bases and the J gene end by 8 bases; junction bases not matched to a gene: 6. Germline V gene sequence: CDR1 LGHDT, CDR2 YNNKEL (reference sequence). CDR3 loop: CASINTGGYEQFF. The CDR3 DNA reads as TGTGCCAGCATCAACACAGGGGGCTATGAGCAGTTCTTC.

This chain uses TRBV9 with TRBJ2-7; 13 bases line up with TRBD2. The CDR3 has 15 residues. CDR1 and CDR2 (germline): SGDLS, YYNGEE. With V trimmed by 2 bases and J by 3 bases, 2 bases remained unmatched. CDR3 nucleotide sequence: TGTGCCAGCAGCGTGGGACTAGCGGGAATCTACGAGCAGTACTTC. Translation gives CASSVGLAGIYEQYF.

This chain connects TRBV6-2 or TRBV6-3 to TRBJ2-1, with D perhaps matching TRBD1 (5 bases). Deletions cut 5 bases from V and 6 bases from J, with 17 bases between. Germline V gives CDR1 MNHEY, CDR2 SVGEGT. The CDR3 is 15 amino acids. The CDR3 reads CASSVQGLQVNEQFF. CDR3 coding DNA: TGTGCCAGCAGTGTGCAGGGCTTGCAGGTCAATGAGCAGTTCTTC.

V gene TRBV6-6 combines with J gene TRBJ1-2; the D is unclear. The CDR3 extends over 13 amino acids. With 2 bases removed from V and 10 bases from J, the gap between germline ends came to 14 bases. The germline gives CDR1 MNHNY, CDR2 SVGAGI (reference sequence). This chain's CDR3 is CASSYAGSTTYTF. The DNA for the CDR3 is TGTGCCAGCAGTTACGCAGGATCGACAACCTACACCTTC.

The chain recombines TRBV9 with TRBJ2-1; 12 positions match TRBD2. This CDR3 has 19 amino acids. The V gene end was trimmed by 2 bases and the J gene end by 0 bases; junction bases not matched to a gene: 9. Germline-derived CDR1 and CDR2 are SGDLS and YYNGEE. In nucleotides, the CDR3 is TGTGCCAGCAGCGTTAGGGGACTAGCGGGCCTTAGCTCCTACAATGAGCAGTTCTTC. Protein: CASSVRGLAGLSSYNEQFF.

The rearrangement joins TRBV7-2 to TRBJ2-3; perhaps TRBD2 as D (6 bases). V lost 6 bases and J lost 4, with 8 bases in between. Per the germline V gene, CDR1 is SGHTA and CDR2 is FQGNSA. The CDR3 is 12 residues long. For the CDR3, the DNA is TGTGCCAGCAGGGGGGGTCCAGATACGCAGTATTTT. Amino acids: CASRGGPDTQYF.

The V call is TRBV4-1, the J call TRBJ2-5; TRBD2 agrees at 12 bases. This CDR3 has 18 amino acids. Germline CDR1 reads MGHRA; CDR2 reads YSYEKL. Losses at the gene ends were 1 base for V and 5 bases for J; bases not matched to a gene: 11. The CDR3 DNA follows: TGCGCCAGCAGCCAAGGAACCGCACTAGCGGGGGGCAGGGAGACCCAGTACTTC. This encodes CASSQGTALAGGRETQYF.

This chain uses TRBV7-2 with TRBJ2-5; D is uncertain. The CDR3 contains 12 residues. Between the trimmed V and J ends, which lost 1 base and 6 bases, there was a span of 6 bases. Germline V gene sequence: CDR1 SGHTA, CDR2 FQGNSA. CDR3 sequence reads: CASSLVPKTQYF. The CDR3 DNA follows: TGTGCCAGCAGCTTAGTACCTAAGACCCAGTACTTC.

J is TRBJ2-5 and V is TRBV7-9, with TRBD2 matching over 10 bases. Germline CDR1 and CDR2: SEHNR and FQNEAQ (reference sequence). The CDR3 is made up of 13 amino acids. Trimming cost V 8 bases and J 5 bases; bases outside gene matches: 5. The CDR3 coding sequence is TGTGCCAGCGAGGCTAGCGGGAGTGAGACCCAGTACTTC. Protein sequence: CASEASGSETQYF. The full variable domain, rest sourced from reference TRBV7-9 and TRBJ2-5, is DTGVSQNPRHKITKRGQNVTFRCDPISEHNRLYWYRQTLGQGPEFLTYFQNEAQLEKSRLLSDRFSAERPKGSFSTLEIQRTEQGDSAMYLCASEASGSETQYFGPGTRLLVL.

V is TRBV27 and J is TRBJ2-3, with D possibly being TRBD2 (5 bases). The V gene's germline CDR1 is MNHEY and CDR2 SMNVEV (reference sequence). The CDR3 spans 15 residues. Trimming removed 6 bases from V and 1 base from J, with 14 bases in between. The DNA for the CDR3 is TGTGCCAGCAGCCACTGGGGAGAGGGCACAGATACGCAGTATTTT. This codes for CASSHWGEGTDTQYF.

The chain has TRBV29-1 and TRBJ2-7, with D maybe TRBD2 (6 bases). CDR3 length: 14 amino acids. V lost 0 bases and J 0 bases, leaving 9 bases between the germline ends. Germline CDR1 SQVTM, CDR2 ANQGSEA. The CDR3 reads CSVEDRGVSYEQYF. CDR3 DNA: TGCAGCGTTGAAGATCGCGGGGTCTCCTACGAGCAGTACTTC.

The gene calls are TRBV28 and TRBJ2-7; tentative D call: TRBD2 (7 bases). V was pared by 6 bases and J by 3 bases, with 18 bases between. The germline V gene has CDR1 MDHEN and CDR2 SYDVKM. The CDR3 loop spans 15 amino acids. The CDR3 nucleotides are TGTGCCAGCAGACCCTTGGGGGGGCAGGTCTACGAGCAGTACTTC. Amino acid sequence: CASRPLGGQVYEQYF.

The rearrangement uses TRBV28 and TRBJ1-1; 8 bases map to TRBD1. Germline V lookup: CDR1 MDHEN, CDR2 SYDVKM. Trimming cost V 6 bases and J 1 base; bases outside gene matches: 13. This CDR3 spans 17 amino acids. CDR3 protein: CASSFGTGGPKNTEAFF. CDR3 in DNA: TGTGCCAGCAGCTTCGGGACAGGAGGACCCAAGAACACTGAAGCTTTCTTT.

The chain carries TRBV27 and TRBJ2-7, with a weak D call TRBD2 (6 bases). V lost 4 bases and J lost 4, with 17 bases in between. The CDR3 length is 15 residues. Germline assignment: CDR1 MNHEY and CDR2 SMNVEV (reference sequence). The CDR3 loop is CASSSPSAGRYEQYF. For the CDR3, the DNA is TGTGCCAGCAGTTCCCCATCCGCGGGAAGGTACGAGCAGTACTTC.

This clone was picked up a small number of times. The chain combines TRBV7-2 with TRBJ2-7; 9 nucleotides match TRBD2. Trimming removed 5 bases from V and 1 base from J; junction bases left unmatched: 6. There are 15 residues in the CDR3. The V gene's germline CDR1 is SGHTA and CDR2 FQGNSA. CDR3 sequence (DNA): TGTGCCAGCAGCGCACGTAGCGGGAGTTCCTACGAGCAGTACTTC. It specifies CASSARSGSSYEQYF.